A single sample gave rise to the 11 T cell receptor beta chains below, sequenced in a study of blood T cells in healthy people across ages. A second PCR, run for about 6 to 12 cycles, used a sample-barcoded 5' primer plus a J-beta primer mix. Via MiXCR, TCRdb re-called the 5' RACE reads, giving one row per CDR3 protein. The data show fewer than 1,200,000 distinct CDR3 sequences, approximately 25% seen once. These records were also assigned to another study, of T cells of mothers and their children.

The sample consisted of blood. Every receptor here comes from a girl aged 2 to 10 in good health.

V usage is TRBV5-1 and J usage is TRBJ2-5, with TRBD1 as a possible D gene (6 bases). The CDR3 spans 14 residues. V was clipped by 4 bases and J by 5 bases, with 15 bases between them. Germline CDR1 reads SGHRS; CDR2 reads YFSETQ. CDR3 in amino acids: CASSVEGVWETQYF. CDR3 nucleotide sequence: TGCGCCAGCAGCGTAGAGGGGGTCTGGGAGACCCAGTACTTC.

This chain uses TRBV6-2 or TRBV6-3 with TRBJ2-1; D tentatively reads TRBD1 or TRBD2 (5 bases each). Trimming stripped 4 bases from V and 9 bases from J, with 13 bases between. The CDR3 loop spans 13 amino acids. Germline V CDR1 and CDR2: MNHEY, SVGEGT. For the CDR3, the DNA is TGTGCCAGCAGTTCGACGGGGCACTCTGAGCAGTTCTTC. It codes for CASSSTGHSEQFF.

This chain joins TRBV28 and TRBJ2-3; 10 bases align to TRBD2. CDR3 length: 17 residues. Looked up from germline, CDR1 is MDHEN and CDR2 is SYDVKM. Trimming at V came to 3 bases and at J to 2 bases, leaving 8 bases not matched to a gene. The CDR3 loop reads CASSFQTSGTSTDTQYF. The CDR3 coding sequence is TGTGCCAGCAGTTTTCAAACTAGCGGGACCTCCACAGATACGCAGTATTTT.

In its sample, this clonotype was seen a few times. The rearrangement uses TRBV6-2 or TRBV6-3 and TRBJ2-5; no clear D gene. The CDR3 is made up of 14 amino acids. Germline CDR1 reads MNHEY; CDR2 reads SVGEGT. V lost 6 bases to trimming and J lost 2 bases, with 13 bases between them. The CDR3 bases are TGTGCCAGCAGCCGCGAGCTTATTCAAGAGACCCAGTACTTC. Protein sequence: CASSRELIQETQYF.

This clonotype was seen more than once but under ten times. Relative to the germline gene, one junction end is altered; a read error may explain this. In DNA form, the CDR3 reads TGCGCCAGCAGCTTCTATGCACAGGCGGACCAGGGCCACTTC. Amino acids: CASSFYAQADQGHF. J is TRBJ1-2 and V is TRBV5-1, with D possibly matching TRBD1 (5 bases). The germline CDR1 and CDR2 sequences are SGHRS and YFSETQ. The CDR3 loop spans 14 amino acids.

As DNA, the CDR3 is TGTGCCATCAGTGCGATAGAGCAAGAGACCCAGTACTTC. Residues: CAISAIEQETQYF. The chain couples TRBV10-3 to TRBJ2-5; D is unresolved. Germline V gives CDR1 ENHRY, CDR2 SYGVKD. This CDR3 is built from 13 residues. The V end was cut by 4 bases, the J end by 2 bases, with 8 bases between.

This clonotype was seen a handful of times. The chain is built from TRBV4-2 and TRBJ2-3; 8 bases align to TRBD1. The CDR3 covers 15 residues. Germline assignment: CDR1 LGHNA and CDR2 YNFKEQ. V shed 3 bases, J shed 5 bases, and the junction held 7 bases outside the gene matches. CDR3 sequence reads: CASSHLQGALDTQYF. The DNA of the CDR3 is TGTGCCAGCAGCCATTTGCAGGGGGCCTTAGATACGCAGTATTTT.

The rearrangement joins TRBV6-1 to TRBJ2-2; D gene ambiguous. The germline gives CDR1 MNHNS, CDR2 SASEGT. Trimming stripped 7 bases from V and 0 bases from J, with 9 bases between. The CDR3 runs to 14 residues. CDR3 in amino acids: CASILGPNTGELFF. As DNA, the CDR3 is TGTGCCAGCATCCTGGGCCCGAACACCGGGGAGCTGTTTTTT.

This chain joins TRBV20-1 and TRBJ2-3; no definite D call. Trimming took 4 bases from V and 0 from J, leaving 14 bases between them. Germline V gives CDR1 DFQATT, CDR2 SNEGSKA (reference sequence). The CDR3 is 15 residues long. The CDR3 bases are TGCAGTGCTACCCGACAAGACCCTAGCACAGATACGCAGTATTTT. It encodes CSATRQDPSTDTQYF.

This clonotype was seen only a few times. The genes are TRBV2 and TRBJ2-7; D gene unclear. Between the trimmed V and J ends, which lost 3 bases and 0 bases, there was a span of 9 bases. Per the germline V gene, CDR1 is SNHLY and CDR2 is FYNNEI. This CDR3 has 14 amino acids. CDR3 residues: CASSDSYYSYEQYF. The CDR3 DNA sequence: TGTGCCAGCAGTGACAGCTACTACTCCTACGAGCAGTACTTC.

This clonotype has more than one count but fewer than ten. V gene TRBV29-1 combines with J gene TRBJ2-5; possible D gene TRBD2, 5 bases. This CDR3 has 13 residues. Trimming removed 4 bases from V and 3 bases from J, with 12 bases in between. CDR1 and CDR2 (germline): SQVTM, ANQGSEA. In DNA form, the CDR3 reads TGCAGCGTTGTAGCGTGGGCGGAAGAGACCCAGTACTTC. This gives the protein CSVVAWAEETQYF.